Following are 21 T cell receptor beta chains from one sample sequenced in a study of radiation and T cells in renal cell carcinoma. Time point here: blood 4 weeks post-SBRT, at nephrectomy. Treatment described: 15 Gy SBRT to primary tumor, nephrectomy 4 weeks later. The assay was immunoSEQ multiplex PCR, and TCRdb's table has in-frame clones only and misses some. The sample holds over 30,000 clones, around 85% seen once. The sample consisted of blood, taken from a patient whose treatment included radiotherapy and nephrectomy. The receptors come from a man in his sixties with renal cell carcinoma.

This clone was detected a few times. The chain carries TRBV2 and TRBJ1-1; 8 bases are shared with TRBD1. The CDR3 is made up of 16 amino acids. V shed 7 bases, J shed 2 bases, and the junction held 12 bases outside the gene matches. Germline values: CDR1 SNHLY, CDR2 FYNNEI. The CDR3 is CASTRGGRGPNTEAFF. CDR3 nucleotide sequence: TGTGCCAGCACCCGGGGGGGCAGGGGGCCAAACACTGAAGCTTTCTTT.

V and J are TRBV9 and TRBJ2-7, with a tentative D call TRBD2 (6 bases). V dropped 0 bases and J dropped 3 bases, with 13 bases sitting between them. Per the germline V gene, CDR1 is SGDLS and CDR2 is YYNGEE. The CDR3 contains 15 residues. As DNA, the CDR3 is TGTGCCAGCAGCGTAGCTCCGGGGGTCTTCTACGAGCAGTACTTC. Protein sequence: CASSVAPGVFYEQYF.

V usage is TRBV5-5 and J usage is TRBJ2-1; TRBD1 matches at 8 bases. This CDR3 contains 16 residues. Germline V gives CDR1 SGHKS, CDR2 YYEKEE (reference sequence). With 5 bases clipped from V and 4 bases from J, the junction kept 11 bases outside the gene matches. Here the CDR3 reads CASRTTGGLFYNEQFF. In nucleotides, the CDR3 is TGTGCCAGCAGAACTACAGGGGGTCTATTTTACAATGAGCAGTTCTTC.

CDR3 DNA: TGTGCCAGCAGCCAAGATAGGAATGAGCAGTTCTTC. Amino acids: CASSQDRNEQFF. The chain couples TRBV4-2 to TRBJ2-1; D not resolved. The V gene lost 0 bases and the J gene lost 7 bases, with 4 bases spanning the gap. This CDR3 is built from 12 residues. CDR1 is LGHNA, CDR2 YNFKEQ, per germline.

The genes are TRBV10-1 and TRBJ2-1, with D uncertain. Per germline, CDR1 WNHNN and CDR2 SYGVQD (reference sequence). The CDR3 runs to 12 residues. V was pared by 0 bases and J by 4 bases, with 1 base between. CDR3 sequence (DNA): TGCGCCAGCAGTGAGTCTTACAATGAGCAGTTCTTC. Amino acid sequence: CASSESYNEQFF.

The chain recombines TRBV19 with TRBJ2-1; 10 bases agree with TRBD1. Germline lookup yields CDR1 LNHDA and CDR2 SQIVND (reference sequence). V lost 4 bases, J lost 8 bases, and 8 bases stayed unmatched. This CDR3 is 15 amino acids long. CDR3 region: CASSKPGTGVYEQFF. The CDR3 DNA follows: TGTGCCAGTAGTAAACCCGGGACAGGGGTCTATGAGCAGTTCTTC. Filled out from reference TRBV19 and TRBJ2-1, the complete variable domain reads DGGITQSPKYLFRKEGQNVTLSCEQNLNHDAMYWYRQDPGQGLRLIYYSQIVNDFQKGDIAEGYSVSREKKESFPLTVTSAQKNPTAFYLCASSKPGTGVYEQFFGPGTRLTVL.

This chain uses TRBV2 with TRBJ2-7, with D perhaps given as TRBD1 or TRBD2 (6 bases each). V dropped 6 bases and J dropped 1 base, with 10 bases sitting between them. CDR3 length: 13 residues. Germline CDR1 is SNHLY and CDR2 is FYNNEI. In DNA, the CDR3 is TGTGCCAGCAGGCGGGACATTTCCTACGAGCAGTACTTC. It specifies CASRRDISYEQYF.

J is TRBJ2-7 and V is TRBV18; D might be TRBD1 (5 bases). Trimming took off 4 bases at V and 0 bases at J, with 10 bases between the two ends. This CDR3 is built from 14 residues. Germline lookup yields CDR1 KGHSH and CDR2 LQKENI. The CDR3: CASSLDSRSYEQYF. CDR3 nucleotide sequence: TGTGCCAGCTCACTTGACAGTCGCTCCTACGAGCAGTACTTC.

The chain is built from TRBV6-5 and TRBJ1-3, with no clear D. CDR1 and CDR2 (germline): MNHEY, SVGAGI. Trimming shortened V by 4 bases and J by 1 base, and 11 bases separated the two germline ends. The CDR3 spans 15 residues. CDR3 nucleotides: TGTGCCAGCAGTTTCGAGGGTGGATCTGGAAACACCATATATTTT. Translated, it gives CASSFEGGSGNTIYF.

The rearrangement uses TRBV5-1 and TRBJ2-5; D is unclear. Trimming shortened V by 0 bases and J by 2 bases, and 11 bases separated the two germline ends. The CDR3 consists of 15 residues. Germline V lookup: CDR1 SGHRS, CDR2 YFSETQ. The CDR3 DNA follows: TGCGCCAGCAGCTTGGGTGGTGGTGGTCAAGAGACCCAGTACTTC. Amino acid sequence: CASSLGGGGQETQYF.

This clone was seen only a few times. The gene calls are TRBV7-3 and TRBJ1-1, with TRBD1 matching over 9 bases. CDR1 is SGHTA and CDR2 is FQGTGA in the germline V gene. There are 14 residues in the CDR3. Losses at the gene ends were 7 bases for V and 7 bases for J; bases not matched to a gene: 10. CDR3 region: CASTSSGTGSEAFF. For the CDR3, the DNA is TGTGCCAGCACATCTTCCGGGACAGGGAGTGAAGCTTTCTTT.

This clone turned up a few times. The rearrangement links TRBV7-2 to TRBJ1-2; 10 bases map to TRBD1. Germline V gene lookup returns CDR1 SGHTA and CDR2 FQGNSA. V was pared by 4 bases and J by 4 bases, with 6 bases of the junction left unmatched. This CDR3 contains 15 residues. The DNA for the CDR3 is TGTGCCAGCAGCTCCGGACAGGGGGAGGTCTATGGCTACACCTTC. Protein sequence: CASSSGQGEVYGYTF.

This clone has just a few counts. This chain uses TRBV7-2 with TRBJ2-1, with D perhaps matching TRBD1 (6 bases). The CDR3 covers 18 residues. The V end lost 2 bases, the J end lost 0 bases, and 17 bases lay between the germline ends. Germline V gives CDR1 SGHTA, CDR2 FQGNSA. For the CDR3, the DNA is TGTGCCAGCAGCTTAAAGGGGGTCGAGAGTGTCTCCTACAATGAGCAGTTCTTC. Translating it yields CASSLKGVESVSYNEQFF. The full variable domain, its missing parts supplied by reference TRBV7-2 and TRBJ2-1, is GAGVSQSPSNKVTEKGKDVELRCDPISGHTALYWYRQSLGQGLEFLIYFQGNSAPDKSGLPSDRFSAERTGGSVSTLTIQRTQQEDSAVYLCASSLKGVESVSYNEQFFGPGTRLTVL.

The gene calls are TRBV18 and TRBJ1-6, with TRBD1 identical over 7 bases. The CDR3 is made up of 15 amino acids. Germline-derived CDR1 and CDR2 are KGHSH and LQKENI. Losses at the gene ends were 5 bases for V and 7 bases for J; bases not matched to a gene: 8. CDR3 sequence (DNA): TGTGCCAGCTCAGCCGGGACAGCGACAAATTCACCCCTCCACTTT. Its translation: CASSAGTATNSPLHF.

V is TRBV21-1 and J is TRBJ1-4. TRBV21-1 is a recognized pseudogene. This CDR3 contains 19 residues. CDR3: CASSKEGAGTLATNEKLFF. CDR3 bases: TGTGCCAGCAGCAAAGAAGGAGCGGGGACCCTTGCAACTAATGAAAAACTGTTTTTT.

J is TRBJ2-7 and V is TRBV29-1, with TRBD1 matching 12 bases. The CDR3 totals 14 residues. Trimming removed 6 bases from V and 6 bases from J; junction bases left unmatched: 9. Germline CDR1 reads SQVTM; CDR2 reads ANQGSEA. The CDR3 region is CSVIYRDRGREQYF. The CDR3 DNA follows: TGCAGCGTCATTTACCGGGACAGGGGGCGCGAGCAGTACTTC.

The rearrangement joins TRBV18 to TRBJ2-1; TRBD2 matches at 12 bases. The CDR3 has 15 residues. The germline V gene encodes CDR1 KGHSH and CDR2 LQKENI. Trimming cost V 3 bases and J 14 bases; bases outside gene matches: 11. The CDR3 reads CASSPGLAGRQKEFF. As DNA, the CDR3 is TGTGCCAGCTCACCTGGACTAGCGGGACGTCAGAAGGAGTTCTTC.

CDR3 in amino acids: CASHLDADEQYF. Written as DNA, the CDR3 is TGTGCCAGCCACCTTGACGCGGACGAGCAGTACTTC. V gene TRBV7-2 combines with J gene TRBJ2-7; D gene uncertain. Trimming took off 8 bases at V and 5 bases at J, with 13 bases between the two ends. CDR1 is SGHTA, CDR2 FQGNSA, per germline. The CDR3 extends over 12 amino acids.

The chain has TRBV4-1 and TRBJ2-5; 9 bases align to TRBD2. With the DNA end fitting TRBJ2-7 better, the J assignment may be wrong. Looked up from germline, CDR1 is MGHRA and CDR2 is YSYEKL. This CDR3 has 20 residues. Here the CDR3 DNA reads TGCGCCAGCAGCCGCAAAAGGACCGACTTAAAGCGGGAGGAACCCTACGAGCAGTACTTC. Translated: CASSRKRTDLKREEPYEQYF.

The chain recombines TRBV30 with TRBJ1-1; no clear D gene. Germline V gives CDR1 GTSNPN, CDR2 SVGIG (reference sequence). The V end lost 5 bases, the J end lost 0 bases, and 10 bases lay between the germline ends. The CDR3 extends over 13 amino acids. The CDR3 protein is CAWGITMNTEAFF. CDR3 nucleotides: TGTGCCTGGGGGATAACCATGAACACTGAAGCTTTCTTT.

The chain couples TRBV11-2 to TRBJ2-1; 14 positions match TRBD2. The length of the CDR3 is 17 residues. The germline gives CDR1 SGHAT, CDR2 FQNNGV. V gave up 1 base and J gave up 1 base; unmatched junction bases: 0. This CDR3 reads CASSLGTSGRSYNEQFF. In DNA, the CDR3 is TGTGCCAGCAGCTTAGGGACTAGCGGGAGGTCCTACAATGAGCAGTTCTTC.